This T cell receptor beta chain was recovered during a study of shared clonotypes between healthy human individuals. Profiling relied on immunoSEQ multiplex PCR, and the TCRdb table lists in-frame clones only, not all of them. Among hundreds of thousands of clones, approximately 79% were seen once, and the ten largest hold approximately 1.8%. CDR1 is SQVTM and CDR2 is ANQGSEA in the germline V gene. V was pared by 5 bases and J by 1 base, with 9 bases between. The CDR3 is 13 amino acids. This sequence joins TRBV29-1 and TRBJ2-1, with D uncertain. What was sequenced was memory CD4+ T cells sorted from blood. The subset here: CD45RA-negative fraction. The receptor's source is a woman younger than 45 in good health. In DNA form, the CDR3 reads TGCAGCGTTCCTAAGCTGTCCTACAATGAGCAGTTCTTC. It specifies CSVPKLSYNEQFF.